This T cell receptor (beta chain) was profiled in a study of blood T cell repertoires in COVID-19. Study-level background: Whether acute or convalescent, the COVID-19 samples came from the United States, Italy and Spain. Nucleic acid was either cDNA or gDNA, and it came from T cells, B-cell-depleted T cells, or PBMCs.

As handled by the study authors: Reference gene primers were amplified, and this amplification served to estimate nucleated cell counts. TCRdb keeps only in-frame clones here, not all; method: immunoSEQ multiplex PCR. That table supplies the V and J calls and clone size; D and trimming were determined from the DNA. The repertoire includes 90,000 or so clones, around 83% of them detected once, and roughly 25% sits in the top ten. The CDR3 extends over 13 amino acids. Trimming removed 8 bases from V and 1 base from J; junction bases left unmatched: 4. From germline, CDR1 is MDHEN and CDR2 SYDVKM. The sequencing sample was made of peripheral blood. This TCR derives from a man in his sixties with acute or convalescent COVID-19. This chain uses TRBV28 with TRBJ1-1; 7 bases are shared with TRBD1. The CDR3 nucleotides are TGTGCCAGCGGGACAGCACCGAACACTGAAGCTTTCTTT. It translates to CASGTAPNTEAFF.